These T cell receptor beta chains were read from a single sample in a study of OX40 agonist ivuxolimab in advanced cancers. TCRdb keeps only in-frame clones here, not all; method: immunoSEQ multiplex PCR. The table shows about 98,000 clones, with 93% occurring only once. Here the sequenced sample was CD4+ or CD8+ T cells sorted from blood, taken in a trial of the OX40 agonist ivuxolimab. The receptors were gathered from an adult with an advanced solid tumor such as melanoma, head and neck, liver or kidney cancer. The CDR3 runs from the conserved cysteine through the conserved F or W. A D gene is named only where the DNA matches it firmly. The listing skips clone size in some rows; elsewhere it reads once, few, many or a size class.

CDR3	DNA	size	D	V	J
CASSPGTSGRSSYNEQFF	TGCGCCAGCAGCCCCGGGACTAGCGGGAGGTCTTCCTACAATGAGCAGTTCTTC	.	TRBD2	TRBV5-1	TRBJ2-1
CASSELTRDQPQHF	TGTGCCAGCAGCGAATTGACCCGGGATCAGCCCCAGCATTTT	.	.	TRBV2	TRBJ1-5
CAWSRDRNYGYTF	TGTGCCTGGAGCCGCGACCGAAACTATGGCTACACCTTC	.	.	TRBV30	TRBJ1-2
CASSLVGQGPQETQYF	TGTGCCAGCAGCTTGGTGGGACAGGGCCCCCAAGAGACCCAGTACTTC	.	TRBD1	TRBV7-3	TRBJ2-5
CASSPGTGGDTIYF	TGTGCCAGCTCACCCGGGACAGGGGGAGACACCATATATTTT	.	TRBD1	TRBV18	TRBJ1-3
CASSPLRGNEQFF	TGTGCCAGCTCACCACTCAGAGGGAATGAGCAGTTCTTC	.	.	TRBV18	TRBJ2-1
CAWSVRSYNSPLHF	TGTGCCTGGAGTGTAAGGTCCTATAATTCACCCCTCCACTTT	once	.	TRBV30	TRBJ1-6
CASSLSEDRGHQPQHF	TGTGCCAGCAGCTTATCTGAGGACAGGGGTCACCAGCCCCAGCATTTT	few	TRBD1	TRBV7-9	TRBJ1-5
CASSLQGVVDGYTF	TGTGCCAGCAGCTTACAGGGAGTGGTTGACGGCTACACCTTC	once	.	TRBV11-3	TRBJ1-2
CASTIGDTQYF	TGTGCCAGCACCATTGGGGATACGCAGTATTTT	.	.	TRBV11-3	TRBJ2-3
CASSYGQGGLNTEAFF	TGTGCCAGCAGTTACGGACAGGGGGGTTTGAACACTGAAGCTTTCTTT	.	TRBD1	TRBV6-6	TRBJ1-1
CASSDLRGDYGYTF	TGTGCCAGCAGTGACCTCAGGGGGGACTATGGCTACACCTTC	.	TRBD1	TRBV6-6	TRBJ1-2
CSVEGFSGNTIYF	TGCAGCGTTGAAGGATTCTCTGGAAACACCATATATTTT	.	.	TRBV29-1	TRBJ1-3
CASSLRGFLSGANVLTF	TGTGCCAGCAGCTTAAGGGGGTTCCTCTCTGGGGCCAACGTCCTGACTTTC	.	.	TRBV7-3	TRBJ2-6
CASSLAPNTGELFF	TGTGCCAGCAGCTTGGCTCCGAACACCGGGGAGCTGTTTTTT	.	.	TRBV5-5	TRBJ2-2
CASSISGAQTQYF	TGTGCCAGTAGTATATCGGGAGCCCAGACCCAGTACTTC	.	.	TRBV19	TRBJ2-5
CASSQILDSREKLFF	TGTGCCAGCAGTCAAATCCTGGACAGCCGGGAAAAACTGTTTTTT	.	.	TRBV2	TRBJ1-4
CASSLGVVTNEKLFF	TGCGCCAGCAGCTTGGGGGTCGTCACTAATGAAAAACTGTTTTTT	.	.	TRBV5-1	TRBJ1-4
CASSMRGGETQYF	TGTGCCAGTAGTATGAGGGGGGGAGAGACCCAGTACTTC	.	.	TRBV19	TRBJ2-5
CASSQGAATGGDQPQHF	TGCGCCAGCAGCCAAGGGGCCGCGACAGGCGGGGATCAGCCCCAGCATTTT	.	.	TRBV4-1	TRBJ1-5
CAISAWQETQYF	TGTGCCATCAGTGCATGGCAAGAGACCCAGTACTTC	.	.	TRBV10-3	TRBJ2-5
CATRKWSAGANQPQHF	TGTGCCACCAGAAAATGGTCGGCAGGGGCCAATCAGCCCCAGCATTTT	few	.	TRBV19	TRBJ1-5
CASSEPGSMTQYF	TGTGCCAGCAGTGAGCCAGGGTCGATGACCCAGTACTTC	.	.	TRBV6-1	TRBJ2-5
CASSRGSSNEQFF	TGTGCCAGCAGCCGGGGGAGTTCCAATGAGCAGTTCTTC	.	.	TRBV7-9	TRBJ2-1
CASRRSSGANVLTF	TGTGCCAGCAGACGAAGCTCTGGGGCCAACGTCCTGACTTTC	.	.	TRBV7-3	TRBJ2-6
CASDSPTGSSGYGYTF	TGTGCTAGTGACTCTCCAACAGGCTCTTCGGGCTATGGCTACACCTTC	.	.	TRBV12-5	TRBJ1-2